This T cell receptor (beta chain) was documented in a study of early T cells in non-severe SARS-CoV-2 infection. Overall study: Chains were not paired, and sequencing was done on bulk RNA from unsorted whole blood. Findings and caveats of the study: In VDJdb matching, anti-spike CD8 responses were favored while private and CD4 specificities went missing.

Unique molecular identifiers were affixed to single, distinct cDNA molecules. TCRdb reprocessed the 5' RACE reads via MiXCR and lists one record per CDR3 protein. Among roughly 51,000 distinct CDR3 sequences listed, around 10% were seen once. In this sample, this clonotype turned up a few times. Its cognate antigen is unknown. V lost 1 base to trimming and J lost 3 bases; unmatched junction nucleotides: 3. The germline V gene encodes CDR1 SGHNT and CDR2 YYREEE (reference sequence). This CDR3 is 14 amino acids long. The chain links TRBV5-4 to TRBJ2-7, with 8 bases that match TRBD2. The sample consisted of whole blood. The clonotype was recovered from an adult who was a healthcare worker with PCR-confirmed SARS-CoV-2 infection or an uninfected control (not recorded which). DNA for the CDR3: TGTGCCAGCAGCTTGAGCGGGGGCAGCTACGAGCAGTACTTC. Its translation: CASSLSGGSYEQYF.